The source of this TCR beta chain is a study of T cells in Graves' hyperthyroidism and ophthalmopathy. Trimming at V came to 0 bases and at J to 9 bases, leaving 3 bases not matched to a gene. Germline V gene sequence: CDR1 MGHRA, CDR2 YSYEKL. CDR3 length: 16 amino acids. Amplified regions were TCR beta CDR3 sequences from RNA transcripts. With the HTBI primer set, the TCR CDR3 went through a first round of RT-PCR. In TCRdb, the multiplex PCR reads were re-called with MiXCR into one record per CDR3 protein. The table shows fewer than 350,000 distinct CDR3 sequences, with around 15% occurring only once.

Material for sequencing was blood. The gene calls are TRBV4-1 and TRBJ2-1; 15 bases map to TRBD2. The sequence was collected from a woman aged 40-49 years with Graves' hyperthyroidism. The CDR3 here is CASSQEGLAGGGEQFF. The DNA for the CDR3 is TGCGCCAGCAGCCAAGAAGGACTAGCGGGGGGGGGTGAGCAGTTCTTC.